The clone carrying this T cell receptor beta chain has a handful of counts. A single record per CDR3 protein comes from TCRdb applying MiXCR to the 5' RACE reads. Here the sample spans 40,000 to 45,000 distinct CDR3 sequences, approximately 13% being singletons. The sample belongs to a study of spatial heterogeneity in lung cancer. The time point is: sample taken at primary tumor resection. Germline loops: CDR1 DFQATT, CDR2 SNEGSKA (reference sequence). The CDR3 has 15 residues. The V gene end was trimmed by 1 base and the J gene end by 5 bases; junction bases not matched to a gene: 4. This material consisted of PBMCs, taken at surgery. This sequence originates from a male donor with early-stage non-small cell lung cancer. The rearrangement joins TRBV20-1 to TRBJ2-3; 12 nucleotides agree with TRBD2. CDR3 in amino acids: CSARAASGRGDTQYF. In DNA, the CDR3 is TGCAGTGCTAGAGCGGCTAGCGGGAGGGGAGATACGCAGTATTTT.